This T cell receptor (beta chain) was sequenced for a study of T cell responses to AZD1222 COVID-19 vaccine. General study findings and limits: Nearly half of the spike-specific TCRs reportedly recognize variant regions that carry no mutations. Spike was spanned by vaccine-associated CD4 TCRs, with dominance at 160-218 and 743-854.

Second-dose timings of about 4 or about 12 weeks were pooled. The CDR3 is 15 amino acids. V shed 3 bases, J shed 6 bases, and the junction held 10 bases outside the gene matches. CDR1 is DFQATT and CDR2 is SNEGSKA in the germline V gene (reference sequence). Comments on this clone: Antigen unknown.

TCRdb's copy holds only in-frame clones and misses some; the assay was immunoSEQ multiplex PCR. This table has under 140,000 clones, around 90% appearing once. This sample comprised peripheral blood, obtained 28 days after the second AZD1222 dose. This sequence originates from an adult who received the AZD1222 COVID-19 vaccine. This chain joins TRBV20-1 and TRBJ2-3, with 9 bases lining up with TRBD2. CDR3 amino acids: CSASLLAGYMDTQYF. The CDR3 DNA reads TGCAGTGCTAGTCTCCTAGCGGGGTACATGGATACGCAGTATTTT.